This T cell receptor beta chain was recorded in a study of beta chain features in type 1 diabetes. Study-wide points: It was among patients, rather than healthy donors, that naive, central memory and Treg TCRB repertoires appeared more similar.

Since all of the isolated RNA was reverse transcribed, expressed TCRB transcripts were what got sequenced. Only in-frame clones appear in the TCRdb table, and some are missing; sequencing was by immunoSEQ multiplex PCR. The sample lists 400,000 to 450,000 clones; about 15% were seen once. The germline V and J ends were trimmed by 2 bases and 2 bases, with 6 bases remaining between them. CDR1 is KGHSH, CDR2 LQKENI, per germline. The CDR3 consists of 13 residues. Concerning this clone: Antigen unknown.

The rearrangement uses TRBV18 and TRBJ2-5, with no clear D. The source of this sequence is a man aged 30 to 45 in good health. Sequencing was done on a sample of naive CD4+ T cells from blood. In DNA form, the CDR3 reads TGTGCCAGCTCACCAGATATTCAAGAGACCCAGTACTTC. This codes for CASSPDIQETQYF. Full variable domain (remainder filled in from reference TRBV18 and TRBJ2-5): NAGVMQNPRHLVRRRGQEARLRCSPMKGHSHVYWYRQLPEEGLKFMVYLQKENIIDESGMPKERFSAEFPKEGPSILRIQQVVRGDSAAYFCASSPDIQETQYFGPGTRLLVL.